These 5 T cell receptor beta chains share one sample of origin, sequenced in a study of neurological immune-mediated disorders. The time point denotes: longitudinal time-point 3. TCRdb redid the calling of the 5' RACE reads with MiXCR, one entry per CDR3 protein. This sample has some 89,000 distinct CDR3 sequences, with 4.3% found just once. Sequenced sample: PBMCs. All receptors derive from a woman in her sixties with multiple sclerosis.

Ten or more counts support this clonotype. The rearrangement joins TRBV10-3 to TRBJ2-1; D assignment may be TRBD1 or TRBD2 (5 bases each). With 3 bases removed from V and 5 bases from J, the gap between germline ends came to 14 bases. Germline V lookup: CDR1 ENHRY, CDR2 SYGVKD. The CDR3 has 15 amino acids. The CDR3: CAISDRATGHNEQFF. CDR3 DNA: TGTGCCATCAGTGACCGGGCCACGGGGCACAATGAGCAGTTCTTC.

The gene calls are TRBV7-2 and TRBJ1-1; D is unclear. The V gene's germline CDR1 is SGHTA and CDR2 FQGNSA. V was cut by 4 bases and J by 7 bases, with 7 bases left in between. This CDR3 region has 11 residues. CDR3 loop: CASSSWIEAFF. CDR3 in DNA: TGTGCCAGCAGCTCTTGGATTGAAGCTTTCTTT. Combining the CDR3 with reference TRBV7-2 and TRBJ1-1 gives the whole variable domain GAGVSQSPSNKVTEKGKDVELRCDPISGHTALYWYRQSLGQGLEFLIYFQGNSAPDKSGLPSDRFSAERTGGSVSTLTIQRTQQEDSAVYLCASSSWIEAFFGQGTRLTVV.

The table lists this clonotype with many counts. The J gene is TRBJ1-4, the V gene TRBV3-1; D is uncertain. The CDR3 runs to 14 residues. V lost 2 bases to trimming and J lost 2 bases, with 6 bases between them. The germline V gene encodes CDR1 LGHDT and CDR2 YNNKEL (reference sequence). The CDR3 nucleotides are TGTGCCAGCAGCCAAATGGGGACTAATGAAAAACTGTTTTTT. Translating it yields CASSQMGTNEKLFF.

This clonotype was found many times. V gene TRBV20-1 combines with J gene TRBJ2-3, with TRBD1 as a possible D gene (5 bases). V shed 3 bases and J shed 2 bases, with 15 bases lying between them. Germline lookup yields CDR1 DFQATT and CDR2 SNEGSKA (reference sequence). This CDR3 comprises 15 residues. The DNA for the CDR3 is TGCAGTGCTAGTTTGGGGCTAAGCTACACAGATACGCAGTATTTT. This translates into CSASLGLSYTDTQYF.

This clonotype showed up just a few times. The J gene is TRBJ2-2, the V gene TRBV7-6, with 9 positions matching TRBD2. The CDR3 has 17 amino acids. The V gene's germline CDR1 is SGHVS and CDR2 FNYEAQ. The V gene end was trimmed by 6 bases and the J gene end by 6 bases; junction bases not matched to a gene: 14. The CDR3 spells CASSREGGLALAGELFF. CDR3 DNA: TGTGCCAGCAGTCGAGAGGGGGGACTAGCTTTGGCCGGGGAGCTGTTTTTT.